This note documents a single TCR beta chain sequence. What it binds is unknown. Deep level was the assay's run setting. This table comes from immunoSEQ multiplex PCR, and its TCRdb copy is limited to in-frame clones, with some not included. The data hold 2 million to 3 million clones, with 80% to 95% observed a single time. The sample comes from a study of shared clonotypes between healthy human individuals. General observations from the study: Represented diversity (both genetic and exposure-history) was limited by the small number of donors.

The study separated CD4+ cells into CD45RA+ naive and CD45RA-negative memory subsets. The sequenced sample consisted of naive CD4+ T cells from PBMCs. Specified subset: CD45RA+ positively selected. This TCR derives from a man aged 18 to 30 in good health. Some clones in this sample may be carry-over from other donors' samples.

Here the CDR3 DNA reads TGTGCCAGCAGCAATAGACAGGGGGCCCCAGATACGCAGTATTTT. Translation: CASSNRQGAPDTQYF. This chain links TRBV5-4 with TRBJ2-3; 10 bases agree with TRBD1. With 4 bases clipped from V and 4 bases from J, the junction kept 6 bases outside the gene matches. The V gene's germline CDR1 is SGHNT and CDR2 YYREEE (reference sequence). This CDR3 is 15 amino acids long.